Below, 12 T cell receptor beta chains from the same sample are listed, as sequenced in a study of blood T cell repertoires in COVID-19. Sequencing used immunoSEQ multiplex PCR; TCRdb keeps in-frame clones, though not all of them. In the table there are 210,000 or so clones, 80% to 90% of which are singletons. The sequencing input was peripheral blood. Receptors were obtained from a woman in her 50s with acute or convalescent COVID-19.

The J gene is TRBJ2-5, the V gene TRBV5-1; D perhaps matches TRBD1 (6 bases). CDR1 is SGHRS, CDR2 YFSETQ, per germline. The V end lost 4 bases, the J end lost 1 base, and 11 bases lay between the germline ends. The CDR3 is 14 amino acids. CDR3 residues: CASSEQGSQETQYF. CDR3 nucleotides: TGCGCCAGCAGCGAACAGGGAAGCCAAGAGACCCAGTACTTC.

The chain has TRBV6-2 or TRBV6-3 and TRBJ1-2, with unresolved D. Germline V gene lookup returns CDR1 MNHEY and CDR2 SVGEGT. This CDR3 spans 17 amino acids. The germline V and J ends were trimmed by 0 bases and 4 bases, with 18 bases remaining between them. CDR3: CASSYSSRHGRLYGYTF. The CDR3 DNA reads as TGTGCCAGCAGTTACTCGAGCCGCCACGGCAGGCTCTATGGCTACACCTTC.

This clone was seen a single time. The chain combines TRBV4-3 with TRBJ2-2; 8 bases map to TRBD1. Per the germline V gene, CDR1 is LGHNA and CDR2 is YSLEER. The CDR3 extends over 17 amino acids. Losses at the gene ends were 4 bases for V and 2 bases for J; bases not matched to a gene: 9. For the CDR3, the DNA is TGCGCCAGCAGCCTTAGACGTCAGGGGGCTAACACCGGGGAGCTGTTTTTT. It codes for CASSLRRQGANTGELFF.

The chain combines TRBV18 with TRBJ1-3; D perhaps matches TRBD1 (6 bases). The CDR3 is 15 residues long. Per the germline V gene, CDR1 is KGHSH and CDR2 is LQKENI. V was shortened by 6 bases and J by 2 bases, with 14 bases between the two germline ends. The DNA for the CDR3 is TGTGCCAGCTCTCCGTCCAGGGGTACTGGAAACACCATATATTTT. Residues: CASSPSRGTGNTIYF.

This rearrangement joins TRBV7-9 to TRBJ2-2; D might be TRBD1 (6 bases). V lost 4 bases and J 3 bases, leaving 9 bases between the germline ends. The germline CDR1 and CDR2 sequences are SEHNR and FQNEAQ (reference sequence). This CDR3 has 14 residues. The CDR3 sequence is CASSYTGYTGELFF. The CDR3 bases are TGTGCCAGCAGCTATACAGGGTACACCGGGGAGCTGTTTTTT.

This clone was detected only a few times. This rearrangement joins TRBV9 to TRBJ2-6; a possible D gene is TRBD2 (5 bases). From germline, CDR1 is SGDLS and CDR2 YYNGEE. V was trimmed by 4 bases and J by 0 bases, leaving 8 bases between them. The CDR3 consists of 15 residues. Here the CDR3 reads CASSPRDSGANVLTF. As DNA, the CDR3 is TGTGCCAGCAGCCCACGGGACTCTGGGGCCAACGTCCTGACTTTC.

The V and J genes are TRBV19 and TRBJ1-1; TRBD1 matches at 7 bases. Germline lookup yields CDR1 LNHDA and CDR2 SQIVND (reference sequence). V dropped 1 base and J dropped 2; count of bases not matched to a gene: 4. CDR3 size: 15 residues. CDR3 protein: CASSIVRTGNTEAFF. CDR3 nucleotides: TGTGCCAGTAGTATAGTGAGGACAGGAAACACTGAAGCTTTCTTT.

The V call is TRBV29-1, the J call TRBJ2-3, with D perhaps matching TRBD2 (6 bases). V was shortened by 7 bases and J by 0 bases, with 14 bases between the two germline ends. The CDR3 totals 14 residues. Germline CDR1 SQVTM, CDR2 ANQGSEA. The CDR3 is CSGIRLVSTDTQYF. CDR3 DNA: TGCAGCGGGATAAGACTAGTCAGCACAGATACGCAGTATTTT.

The chain uses TRBV4-1 and TRBJ2-1; 11 bases are shared with TRBD2. CDR1 and CDR2 from the germline V gene are MGHRA and YSYEKL. V trimming: 2 bases; J trimming: 8 bases; junction bases outside the gene matches: 5. The CDR3 is 15 amino acids. CDR3 sequence (DNA): TGCGCCAGCAGCCAAACACTAGCGGGGGCGGATGAGCAGTTCTTC. This gives the protein CASSQTLAGADEQFF.

The CDR3 DNA is TGCGCCAGCAGCTTGTCGGGGGGGTCTAACTATGGCTACACCTTC. It codes for CASSLSGGSNYGYTF. This sequence joins TRBV5-1 and TRBJ1-2; maybe TRBD1 (5 bases). There are 15 residues in the CDR3. V was pared by 1 base and J by 0 bases, with 10 bases between. From germline, CDR1 is SGHRS and CDR2 YFSETQ.

The gene calls are TRBV5-4 and TRBJ2-1; no clear D gene. This CDR3 contains 12 residues. The V gene's germline CDR1 is SGHNT and CDR2 YYREEE (reference sequence). Trimming took off 4 bases at V and 7 bases at J, with 9 bases between the two ends. The CDR3 DNA reads TGTGCCAGCAGCGGTGACTCGAATGAGCAGTTCTTC. Translation gives CASSGDSNEQFF.

The chain is built from TRBV27 and TRBJ2-7, with 10 bases aligning to TRBD1. V dropped 4 bases and J dropped 7; count of bases not matched to a gene: 7. This CDR3 is 14 amino acids long. CDR1 is MNHEY and CDR2 is SMNVEV in the germline V gene (reference sequence). DNA of the CDR3: TGTGCCAGCAGTTCCTCGGGACAGGGGAGGGAGCAGTACTTC. Translated: CASSSSGQGREQYF.